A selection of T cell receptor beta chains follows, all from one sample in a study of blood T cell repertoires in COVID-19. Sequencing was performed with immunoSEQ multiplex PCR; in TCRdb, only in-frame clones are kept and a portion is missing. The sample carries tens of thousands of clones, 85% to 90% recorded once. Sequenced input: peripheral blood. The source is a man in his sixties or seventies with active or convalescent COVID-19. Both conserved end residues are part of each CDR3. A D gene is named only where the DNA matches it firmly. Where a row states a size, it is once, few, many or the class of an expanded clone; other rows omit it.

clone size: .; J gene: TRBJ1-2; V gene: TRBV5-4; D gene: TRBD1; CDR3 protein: CASSLGQALYGYTF; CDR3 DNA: TGTGCCAGCAGCCTCGGACAGGCCCTCTATGGCTACACCTTC
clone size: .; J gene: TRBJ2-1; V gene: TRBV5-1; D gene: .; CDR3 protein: CASSLPRDNPNEQFF; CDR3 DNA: TGCGCCAGCAGCCTCCCCCGGGACAACCCTAATGAGCAGTTCTTC
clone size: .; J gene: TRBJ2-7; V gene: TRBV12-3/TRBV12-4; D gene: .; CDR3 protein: CASSKGSYEQYF; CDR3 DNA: TGTGCCAGCAGCAAGGGGTCTTACGAGCAGTACTTC
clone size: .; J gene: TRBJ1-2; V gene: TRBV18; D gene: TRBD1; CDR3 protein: CASSPQGQSYGYTF; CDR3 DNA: TGTGCCAGCTCACCACAGGGACAGAGCTATGGCTACACCTTC
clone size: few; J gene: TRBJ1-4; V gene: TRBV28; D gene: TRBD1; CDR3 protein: CASRYEDRGNEKLFF; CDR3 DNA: TGTGCCAGCAGATACGAAGACAGGGGGAATGAAAAACTGTTTTTT
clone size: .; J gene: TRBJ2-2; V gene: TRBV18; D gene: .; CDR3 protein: CASSPTFQGPSATGELFF; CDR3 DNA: TGTGCCAGCTCACCAACTTTTCAGGGGCCCTCGGCCACCGGGGAGCTGTTTTTT
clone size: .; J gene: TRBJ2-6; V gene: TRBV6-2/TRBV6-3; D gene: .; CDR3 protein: CASSIDTGANVLTF; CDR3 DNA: TGTGCCAGCAGTATCGATACAGGGGCCAACGTCCTGACTTTC
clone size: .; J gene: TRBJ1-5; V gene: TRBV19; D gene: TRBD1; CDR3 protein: CASSIGQGWQPQHF; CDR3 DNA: TGTGCCAGTAGTATCGGACAGGGTTGGCAGCCCCAGCATTTT
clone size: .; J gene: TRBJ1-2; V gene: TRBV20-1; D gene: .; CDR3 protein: CSASPEGRTYGYTF; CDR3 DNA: TGCAGTGCTAGTCCCGAAGGGAGGACCTATGGCTACACCTTC
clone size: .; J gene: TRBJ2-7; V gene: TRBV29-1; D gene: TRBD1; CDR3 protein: CSATGGLYEQYF; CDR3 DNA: TGCAGCGCCACAGGGGGACTGTACGAGCAGTACTTC
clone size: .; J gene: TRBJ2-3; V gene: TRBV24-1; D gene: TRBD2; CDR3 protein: CATSAKREWADTQYF; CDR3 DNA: TGTGCCACCAGTGCTAAGCGGGAGTGGGCAGATACGCAGTATTTT
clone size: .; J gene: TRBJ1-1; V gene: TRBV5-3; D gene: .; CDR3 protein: CARSLGAGERNTEAFF; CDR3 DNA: TGTGCCAGAAGCTTGGGGGCAGGGGAGCGGAACACTGAAGCTTTCTTT
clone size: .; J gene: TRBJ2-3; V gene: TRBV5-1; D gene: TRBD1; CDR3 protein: CASRSQGYRTDTQYF; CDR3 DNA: TGCGCCAGCAGGTCACAGGGGTACAGAACAGATACGCAGTATTTT
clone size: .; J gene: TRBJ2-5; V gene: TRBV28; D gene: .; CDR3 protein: CASAEETQYF; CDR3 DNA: TGTGCCAGCGCTGAGGAGACCCAGTACTTC
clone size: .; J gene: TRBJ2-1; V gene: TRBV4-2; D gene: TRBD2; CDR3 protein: CASRLAGGPNEQFF; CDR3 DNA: TGTGCCAGCAGATTAGCGGGAGGGCCAAATGAGCAGTTCTTC
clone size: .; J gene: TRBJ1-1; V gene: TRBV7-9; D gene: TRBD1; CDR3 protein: CASSSTGTGWVTEAFF; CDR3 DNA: TGTGCCAGCAGCTCAACCGGGACAGGGTGGGTGACTGAAGCTTTCTTT
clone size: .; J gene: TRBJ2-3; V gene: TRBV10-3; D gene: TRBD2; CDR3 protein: CAISEGDYFVAQYF; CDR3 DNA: TGTGCCATCAGTGAGGGGGACTACTTTGTTGCGCAGTATTTT
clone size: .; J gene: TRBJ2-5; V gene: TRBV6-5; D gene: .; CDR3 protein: CASSFERQGGQTQYF; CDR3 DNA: TGTGCCAGCAGTTTTGAAAGGCAGGGCGGACAGACCCAGTACTTC
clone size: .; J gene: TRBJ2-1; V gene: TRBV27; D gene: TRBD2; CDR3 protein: CASSRLAGVYNEQFF; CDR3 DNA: TGTGCCAGCAGTCGACTAGCGGGAGTATATAATGAGCAGTTCTTC
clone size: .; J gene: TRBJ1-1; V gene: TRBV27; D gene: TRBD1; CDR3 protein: CASSHSGGLMNTEAFF; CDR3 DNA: TGTGCCAGCAGTCATTCAGGGGGGCTAATGAACACTGAAGCTTTCTTT
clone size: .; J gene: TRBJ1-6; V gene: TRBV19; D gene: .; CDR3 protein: CASSLGDTNSPLHF; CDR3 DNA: TGTGCCAGTAGTTTAGGAGACACAAATTCACCCCTCCACTTT
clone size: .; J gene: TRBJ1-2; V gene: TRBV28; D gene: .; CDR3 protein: CASSLGRTVYGYTF; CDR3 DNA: TGTGCCAGCAGTTTAGGGCGGACAGTGTATGGCTACACCTTC
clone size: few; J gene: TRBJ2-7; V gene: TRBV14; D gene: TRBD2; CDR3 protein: CASSQGSGPSYEQYF; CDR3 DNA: TGTGCCAGCAGCCAGGGTAGCGGGCCCTCCTACGAGCAGTACTTC
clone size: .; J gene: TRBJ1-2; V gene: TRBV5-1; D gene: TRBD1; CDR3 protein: CASSRSRQGAFYGYTF; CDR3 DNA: TGCGCCAGCAGTCGTTCCAGACAGGGGGCGTTCTATGGCTACACCTTC
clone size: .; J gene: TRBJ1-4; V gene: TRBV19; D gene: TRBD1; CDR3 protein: CASKTGGFSGSEKLFF; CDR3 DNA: TGTGCCAGTAAAACAGGGGGCTTTTCCGGGAGCGAAAAACTGTTTTTT
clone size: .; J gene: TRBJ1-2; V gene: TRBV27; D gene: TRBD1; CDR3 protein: CASSRQGPTYGYTF; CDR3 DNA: TGTGCCAGCAGTCGACAGGGGCCCACCTATGGCTACACCTTC
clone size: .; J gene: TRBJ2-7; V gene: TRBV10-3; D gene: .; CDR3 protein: CAISESEGRGTFYLEQYF; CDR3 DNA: TGTGCCATCAGTGAGTCGGAGGGGCGCGGGACCTTCTACCTCGAGCAGTACTTC
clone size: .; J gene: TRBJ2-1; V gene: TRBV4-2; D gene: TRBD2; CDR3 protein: CASSQGRGTSGGNEQFF; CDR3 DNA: TGTGCCAGCAGCCAAGGACGGGGAACTAGCGGAGGCAATGAGCAGTTCTTC
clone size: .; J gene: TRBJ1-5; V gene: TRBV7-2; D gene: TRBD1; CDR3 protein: CASSWGTGGNQPQHF; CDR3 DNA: TGTGCCAGCAGCTGGGGGACAGGGGGCAATCAGCCCCAGCATTTT
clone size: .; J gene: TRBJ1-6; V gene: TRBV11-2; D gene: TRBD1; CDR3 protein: CASSRRQGNSPLHF; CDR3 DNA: TGTGCCAGCAGCAGAAGACAGGGGAATTCACCCCTCCACTTT
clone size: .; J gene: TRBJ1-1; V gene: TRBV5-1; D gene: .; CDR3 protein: CASTEPSSNTEAFF; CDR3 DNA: TGCGCCAGCACAGAACCTTCCTCGAACACTGAAGCTTTCTTT
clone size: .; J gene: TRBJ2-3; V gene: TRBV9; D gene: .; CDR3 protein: CASSVSQGGDTQYF; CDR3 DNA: TGTGCCAGCAGCGTTAGTCAGGGGGGAGATACGCAGTATTTT
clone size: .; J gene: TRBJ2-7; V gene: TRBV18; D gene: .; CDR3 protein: CASSPRQGGEGEQYF; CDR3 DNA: TGTGCCAGCTCACCCCGGCAGGGTGGAGAAGGGGAGCAGTACTTC
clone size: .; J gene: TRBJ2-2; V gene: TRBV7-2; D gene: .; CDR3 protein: CASSLRGRRGNTGELFF; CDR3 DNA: TGTGCCAGCAGCTTGCGGGGACGAAGAGGTAACACCGGGGAGCTGTTTTTT
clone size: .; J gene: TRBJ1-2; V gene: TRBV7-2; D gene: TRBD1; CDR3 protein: CASSRDSPYGYTF; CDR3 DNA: TGTGCCAGCAGTCGGGACAGCCCTTATGGCTACACCTTC
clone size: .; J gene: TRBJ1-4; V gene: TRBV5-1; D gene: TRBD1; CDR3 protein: CASSGGDRGKLFF; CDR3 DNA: TGCGCCAGCAGCGGCGGCGACAGGGGAAAACTGTTTTTT
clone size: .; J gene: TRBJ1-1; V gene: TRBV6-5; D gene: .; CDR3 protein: CASSTGWAEAFF; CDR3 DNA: TGTGCCAGCAGTACAGGGTGGGCTGAAGCTTTCTTT
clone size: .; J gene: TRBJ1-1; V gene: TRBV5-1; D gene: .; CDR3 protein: CASSTSGTEAFF; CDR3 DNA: TGCGCCAGCAGCACCTCAGGAACTGAAGCTTTCTTT
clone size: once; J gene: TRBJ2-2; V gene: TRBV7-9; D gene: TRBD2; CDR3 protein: CASSFPGGWRTGELFF; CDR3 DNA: TGTGCCAGCAGCTTCCCCGGGGGGTGGAGGACCGGGGAGCTGTTTTTT
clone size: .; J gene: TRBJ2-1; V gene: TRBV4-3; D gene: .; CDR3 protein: CASSRRGTSGDEQFF; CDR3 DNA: TGCGCCAGCAGCCGTCGCGGGACCTCCGGGGATGAGCAGTTCTTC
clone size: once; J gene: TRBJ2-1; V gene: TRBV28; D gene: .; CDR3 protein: CASSGPTEYYEQFF; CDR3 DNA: TGTGCCAGCAGTGGCCCGACAGAGTACTATGAGCAGTTCTTC
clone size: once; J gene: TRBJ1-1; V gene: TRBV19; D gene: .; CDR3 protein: CASRLQGPNTEAFF; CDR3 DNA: TGTGCCAGTAGACTACAGGGACCGAACACTGAAGCTTTCTTT
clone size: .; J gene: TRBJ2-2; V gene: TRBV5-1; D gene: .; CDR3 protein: CASSFAGSNTGELFF; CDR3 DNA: TGCGCCAGCAGCTTCGCAGGGTCCAACACCGGGGAGCTGTTTTTT